This passage covers 18 T cell receptor beta chains from one sample sequenced in a study of cytomegalovirus exposure and HLA in healthy donors. PCR was performed using 60 Vbeta and 13 Jbeta primers. Clones were sequenced by immunoSEQ multiplex PCR, and TCRdb holds only the in-frame ones, with some missing. The sample carries roughly 200,000 clones, roughly four fifths recorded once. Source material: PBMCs. The source of these receptors is a middle-aged woman in good health and CMV-seronegative.

This chain joins TRBV5-1 and TRBJ2-7; 8 bases agree with TRBD1. Germline V gene sequence: CDR1 SGHRS, CDR2 YFSETQ. The junction had 6 bases not matched to a gene; V was cut back by 4 bases and J by 3 bases. This CDR3 has 14 amino acids. CDR3 loop: CASSRGQVDYEQYF. The CDR3 coding sequence is TGCGCCAGCAGCAGGGGACAGGTGGACTACGAGCAGTACTTC.

The genes are TRBV15 and TRBJ1-1; D is unclear. V lost 0 bases, J lost 4 bases, and 12 bases lay in between. Germline V gene lookup returns CDR1 LNHNV and CDR2 YYDKDF (reference sequence). The length of the CDR3 is 15 residues. CDR3: CATSRDIGPGTEAFF. CDR3 DNA: TGTGCCACCAGCAGAGATATTGGTCCGGGCACTGAAGCTTTCTTT.

This chain uses TRBV6-1 with TRBJ1-1; D gene uncertain. The CDR3 contains 14 residues. Germline CDR1 is MNHNS and CDR2 is SASEGT. Trimming stripped 5 bases from V and 4 bases from J, with 14 bases between. CDR3 protein: CASSRTGDSTEAFF. The CDR3 DNA follows: TGTGCCAGCAGTAGGACGGGAGATTCCACTGAAGCTTTCTTT.

There are a few counts of this clone. The rearrangement links TRBV6-6 to TRBJ2-7; maybe TRBD2 (5 bases). V dropped 8 bases and J dropped 0 bases, with 5 bases sitting between them. Germline CDR1 reads MNHNY; CDR2 reads SVGAGI (reference sequence). There are 11 residues in the CDR3. The CDR3: CASGSSYEQYF. The CDR3 nucleotides read TGTGCCAGCGGGAGCTCCTACGAGCAGTACTTC.

This clone was recorded once. This chain uses TRBV6-6 with TRBJ2-2; weak D call: TRBD2 (6 bases). Trimming took 8 bases from V and 0 from J, leaving 10 bases between them. The germline V gene has CDR1 MNHNY and CDR2 SVGAGI (reference sequence). The CDR3 consists of 14 residues. This CDR3 is CASGLQANTGELFF. CDR3 nucleotide sequence: TGTGCCAGCGGACTACAGGCGAACACCGGGGAGCTGTTTTTT.

The rearrangement uses TRBV6-5 and TRBJ1-1; maybe TRBD1 (6 bases). Germline-derived CDR1 and CDR2 are MNHEY and SVGAGI. This CDR3 comprises 14 residues. The V and J ends lost 8 bases and 0 bases respectively, with 13 bases between them. CDR3 DNA sequence: TGTGCCAGCGGCTCTAGGACAGTGAACACTGAAGCTTTCTTT. Encoded protein: CASGSRTVNTEAFF.

CDR3 in amino acids: CASRPGLALNIQYF. CDR3 nucleotide sequence: TGTGCCAGCAGACCGGGACTAGCGTTGAACATTCAGTACTTC. This chain links TRBV2 with TRBJ2-4, with TRBD2 matching 10 bases. The CDR3 runs to 14 residues. Germline CDR1 and CDR2: SNHLY and FYNNEI. Trimming removed 6 bases from V and 7 bases from J; junction bases left unmatched: 6.

V and J are TRBV20-1 and TRBJ2-1, with D maybe TRBD2 (5 bases). The CDR3 extends over 11 amino acids. V dropped 3 bases and J dropped 8 bases, with 8 bases sitting between them. Germline values: CDR1 DFQATT, CDR2 SNEGSKA (reference sequence). CDR3 coding DNA: TGCAGTGCTAGCCGGGGTGATGAGCAGTTCTTC. Translated: CSASRGDEQFF.

This clone was counted once. The rearrangement links TRBV5-1 to TRBJ1-2; no reliable D call. The CDR3 sequence is 15 residues long. Germline lookup yields CDR1 SGHRS and CDR2 YFSETQ. Trimming shortened V by 0 bases and J by 3 bases, and 12 bases separated the two germline ends. The CDR3 loop reads CASSLAQSMDYGYTF. CDR3 sequence (DNA): TGCGCCAGCAGCTTGGCCCAGTCGATGGACTATGGCTACACCTTC.

This chain connects TRBV5-1 to TRBJ2-1; 10 bases match TRBD1. Trimming removed 3 bases from V and 4 bases from J; junction bases left unmatched: 4. Germline V gene data show CDR1 as SGHRS and CDR2 as YFSETQ. This CDR3 region has 15 residues. The DNA for the CDR3 is TGCGCCAGCAGCTGGGGGACAGGGGATTACAATGAGCAGTTCTTC. Translated, it gives CASSWGTGDYNEQFF.

This clone came up a few times. The chain has TRBV2 and TRBJ1-3, with D unresolved. CDR1 and CDR2 (germline): SNHLY, FYNNEI. V was trimmed by 7 bases and J by 2 bases, leaving 9 bases between them. This CDR3 has 13 amino acids. This chain's CDR3 is CASMATPGNTIYF. In DNA, the CDR3 is TGTGCCAGCATGGCCACCCCTGGAAACACCATATATTTT.

The rearrangement links TRBV7-2 to TRBJ2-5, with 8 bases lining up with TRBD2. The germline V gene encodes CDR1 SGHTA and CDR2 FQGNSA. This CDR3 is 15 amino acids long. V shed 4 bases and J 1 base; nucleotides not matched to a gene: 5. The CDR3 DNA sequence: TGTGCCAGCAGCTCGAACGGGGGGGCCCAAGAGACCCAGTACTTC. Translated: CASSSNGGAQETQYF.

This chain links TRBV5-4 with TRBJ2-5; D remains ambiguous. This CDR3 contains 13 residues. The germline V and J ends were trimmed by 0 bases and 2 bases, with 5 bases remaining between them. The germline CDR1 and CDR2 sequences are SGHNT and YYREEE (reference sequence). CDR3 DNA: TGTGCCAGCAGCTTGGAGCCGCAAGAGACCCAGTACTTC. It specifies CASSLEPQETQYF.

The rearrangement uses TRBV18 and TRBJ2-5, with D uncertain. The germline CDR1 and CDR2 sequences are KGHSH and LQKENI. With 3 bases removed from V and 4 bases from J, the gap between germline ends came to 6 bases. This CDR3 is built from 12 residues. The CDR3 protein is CASSPAAETQYF. As DNA, the CDR3 is TGTGCCAGCTCACCGGCGGCAGAGACCCAGTACTTC. Drawing the rest from reference TRBV18 and TRBJ2-5, the complete variable domain is NAGVMQNPRHLVRRRGQEARLRCSPMKGHSHVYWYRQLPEEGLKFMVYLQKENIIDESGMPKERFSAEFPKEGPSILRIQQVVRGDSAAYFCASSPAAETQYFGPGTRLLVL.

The chain joins TRBV27 to TRBJ1-5; D remains unclear. The V gene's germline CDR1 is MNHEY and CDR2 SMNVEV (reference sequence). This CDR3 spans 14 amino acids. The ends were cut back, 6 bases at V and 1 base at J, with 10 bases in the middle. CDR3 coding DNA: TGTGCCAGCAGCCCCCATGAGAGCAATCAGCCCCAGCATTTT. This codes for CASSPHESNQPQHF.

The V call is TRBV25-1, the J call TRBJ1-1; D remains unclear. The CDR3 consists of 10 residues. V was pared by 4 bases and J by 7 bases, with 4 bases between. CDR1 MGHDK and CDR2 SYGVNS come from the germline V gene. CDR3 sequence (DNA): TGTGCCAGCAGTGGGCATGAAGCTTTCTTT. Protein product: CASSGHEAFF.

Of note for this clone: Mismatch with germline at one junction end may stem from a read error. The J gene is TRBJ1-1, the V gene TRBV7-9; no definite D call. The CDR3 has 14 residues. CDR1 is SEHNR and CDR2 is FQNEAQ in the germline V gene (reference sequence). CDR3 loop: CSSSSTRIDTEAFF. The DNA for the CDR3 is TGTTCCAGCAGCTCCACCAGGATCGACACTGAAGCTTTCTTT. The variable domain in full, completed from reference TRBV7-9 and TRBJ1-1, reads DTGVSQNPRHKITKRGQNVTFRCDPISEHNRLYWYRQTLGQGPEFLTYFQNEAQLEKSRLLSDRFSAERPKGSFSTLEIQRTEQGDSAMYLCSSSSTRIDTEAFFGQGTRLTVV.

The chain recombines TRBV29-1 with TRBJ1-2; weak D call: TRBD1 (5 bases). CDR1 is SQVTM and CDR2 is ANQGSEA in the germline V gene. This CDR3 comprises 15 residues. V was clipped by 6 bases and J by 0 bases, with 17 bases between them. CDR3 DNA sequence: TGCAGCGTGGGGCCCGACAGCCTCACTAACTATGGCTACACCTTC. It is translated as CSVGPDSLTNYGYTF. The variable domain in full, with the rest retrieved from reference TRBV29-1 and TRBJ1-2, is SAVISQKPSRDICQRGTSLTIQCQVDSQVTMMFWYRQQPGQSLTLIATANQGSEATYESGFVIDKFPISRPNLTFSTLTVSNMSPEDSSIYLCSVGPDSLTNYGYTFGSGTRLTVV.